The 28 T cell receptor beta chains given below trace back to one sample, sequenced in a study of blood T cell repertoires in COVID-19. TCRdb's table, derived via immunoSEQ multiplex PCR, lists solely in-frame clones and lacks some. This table holds about 360,000 clones, around 87% found once. Specimen: PBMCs or T cells enriched from blood (not recorded which). Receptors were obtained from a man aged 25-45 years who had recovered from COVID-19.

The J gene is TRBJ2-1, the V gene TRBV5-1; no reliable D call. The CDR3 extends over 14 amino acids. The germline V and J ends were trimmed by 4 bases and 0 bases, with 8 bases remaining between them. Germline assignment: CDR1 SGHRS and CDR2 YFSETQ. CDR3 in DNA: TGCGCCAGCAGCCTACTAAGCTCCTACAATGAGCAGTTCTTC. This encodes CASSLLSSYNEQFF.

V usage is TRBV19 and J usage is TRBJ1-1; no clear D. The CDR3 totals 12 residues. Germline V gene sequence: CDR1 LNHDA, CDR2 SQIVND (reference sequence). Trimming cost V 5 bases and J 5 bases, with 9 bases left between them. In nucleotides, the CDR3 is TGTGCCAGTAGTCACGGGGATACTGAAGCTTTCTTT. This gives the protein CASSHGDTEAFF. Drawing the rest from reference TRBV19 and TRBJ1-1, the complete variable domain is DGGITQSPKYLFRKEGQNVTLSCEQNLNHDAMYWYRQDPGQGLRLIYYSQIVNDFQKGDIAEGYSVSREKKESFPLTVTSAQKNPTAFYLCASSHGDTEAFFGQGTRLTVV.

This clone was counted at least ten times. The chain couples TRBV30 to TRBJ1-1; the D gene is possibly TRBD1 (6 bases). The CDR3 is 12 residues long. V was pared by 1 base and J by 11 bases, with 14 bases between. From germline, CDR1 is GTSNPN and CDR2 SVGIG (reference sequence). The CDR3 coding sequence is TGTGCCTGGAGTGACCAGGGGAATACGGCTTTCTTT. Encoded protein: CAWSDQGNTAFF.

The genes are TRBV18 and TRBJ1-6; D unresolved. CDR3 length: 15 amino acids. The V end was cut by 3 bases, the J end by 0 bases, with 6 bases between. Germline CDR1 reads KGHSH; CDR2 reads LQKENI. The CDR3 here is CASSPRGSYNSPLHF. The DNA of the CDR3 is TGTGCCAGCTCACCCCGAGGCTCCTATAATTCACCCCTCCACTTT.

The CDR3 spells CASSLEGTTVYEQYF. The CDR3 bases are TGTGCCAGCAGCTTAGAAGGGACAACCGTTTACGAGCAGTACTTC. This rearrangement joins TRBV11-2 to TRBJ2-7; a possible D gene is TRBD1 (6 bases). There are 15 residues in the CDR3. Germline CDR1 is SGHAT and CDR2 is FQNNGV. Trimming removed 0 bases at V and 4 bases at J, with 13 bases between.

This clone was counted once. The chain is built from TRBV7-3 and TRBJ1-1; maybe TRBD1 (5 bases). V was clipped by 5 bases and J by 4 bases, with 17 bases between them. Germline CDR1 is SGHTA and CDR2 is FQGTGA. This CDR3 contains 15 residues. The CDR3 here is CASSPTGPGGTEAFF. DNA of the CDR3: TGTGCCAGCAGCCCCACCGGACCGGGGGGCACTGAAGCTTTCTTT.

The genes are TRBV6-1 and TRBJ2-7, with TRBD2 matching over 7 bases. J gave up 4 bases and V 11 bases, and 5 bases lay outside the gene matches. Germline values: CDR1 MNHNS, CDR2 SASEGT. CDR3 length: 11 amino acids. Here the CDR3 reads CARRGEYEQYF. The CDR3, as DNA: TGTGCCCGCCGGGGGGAATACGAGCAGTACTTC.

This clone appeared a few times. V gene TRBV12-3 or TRBV12-4 combines with J gene TRBJ1-5; no firm D call. This CDR3 contains 13 residues. V gave up 4 bases and J gave up 2 bases, with 6 bases separating them. The CDR3 is CASSYGGNQPQHF. CDR3 coding DNA: TGTGCCAGCAGTTACGGGGGCAATCAGCCCCAGCATTTT.

This chain connects TRBV10-1 to TRBJ1-2; no firm D call. This CDR3 has 12 residues. The germline V gene encodes CDR1 WNHNN and CDR2 SYGVQD (reference sequence). The V gene lost 3 bases and the J gene lost 4 bases, with 6 bases spanning the gap. CDR3 region: CASSDGPYGYTF. CDR3 coding DNA: TGCGCCAGCAGTGATGGGCCCTATGGCTACACCTTC.

In DNA form, the CDR3 reads TGTGCCAGCAGTCAGACACAGGGACAGCCCCAGCATTTT. Protein product: CASSQTQGQPQHF. The chain uses TRBV12-3 or TRBV12-4 and TRBJ1-5, with a weak D call TRBD1 (6 bases). There are 13 residues in the CDR3. Between the trimmed V and J ends, which lost 5 bases and 7 bases, there was a span of 12 bases.

The chain combines TRBV27 with TRBJ2-3; the D is unclear. The V end lost 6 bases, the J end lost 3 bases, and 4 bases lay between the germline ends. The V gene's germline CDR1 is MNHEY and CDR2 SMNVEV (reference sequence). The length of the CDR3 is 11 residues. The CDR3 coding sequence is TGTGCCAGCAGACGGACAGATACGCAGTATTTT. This sequence encodes CASRRTDTQYF.

The V gene is TRBV13, the J gene TRBJ1-5; the D gene is possibly TRBD1 (5 bases). Trimming shortened V by 0 bases and J by 2 bases, and 8 bases separated the two germline ends. Germline V gives CDR1 PRHDT, CDR2 FYEKMQ (reference sequence). CDR3 length equals 15 residues. CDR3 amino acids: CASSLGRAGNQPQHF. As DNA, the CDR3 is TGTGCCAGCAGCTTAGGCAGGGCAGGCAATCAGCCCCAGCATTTT.

The rearrangement uses TRBV12-3 or TRBV12-4 and TRBJ2-5, with D tentatively TRBD1 (5 bases). This CDR3 contains 13 residues. With 8 bases removed from V and 5 bases from J, the gap between germline ends came to 15 bases. The CDR3 is CASAQAVPETQYF. The CDR3 DNA reads as TGTGCCAGCGCACAGGCTGTTCCCGAGACCCAGTACTTC.

The rearrangement links TRBV27 to TRBJ2-2; 7 bases fit TRBD1. The germline V gene has CDR1 MNHEY and CDR2 SMNVEV (reference sequence). The CDR3 sequence is 15 residues long. Germline trimming cut 5 bases from V and 6 bases from J; bases unmatched to any gene: 9. The CDR3 here is CASSPDLDRAGELFF. For the CDR3, the DNA is TGTGCCAGCAGTCCGGACCTCGACAGGGCCGGGGAGCTGTTTTTT.

This chain connects TRBV19 to TRBJ1-6; D perhaps matches TRBD1 (6 bases). This CDR3 has 14 amino acids. V dropped 5 bases and J dropped 8 bases, with 13 bases sitting between them. Germline V gene sequence: CDR1 LNHDA, CDR2 SQIVND (reference sequence). The CDR3 DNA is TGTGCCAGTAGTCAAGCAGGGGACGATTCACCCCTCCACTTT. Translating gives CASSQAGDDSPLHF.

The chain combines TRBV6-5 with TRBJ1-2; 9 bases agree with TRBD1. The CDR3 sequence is 15 residues long. V gave up 7 bases and J gave up 1 base; unmatched junction bases: 7. Germline V gene data show CDR1 as MNHEY and CDR2 as SVGAGI. The CDR3 is CASNNPGQGNYGYTF. The DNA for the CDR3 is TGTGCCAGCAATAATCCGGGACAGGGTAACTATGGCTACACCTTC.

The chain recombines TRBV28 with TRBJ1-5; D is perhaps TRBD1 (5 bases). This CDR3 region has 14 residues. The germline gives CDR1 MDHEN, CDR2 SYDVKM. V shed 8 bases and J shed 5 bases, with 16 bases lying between them. The DNA for the CDR3 is TGTGCCAGCCTGGGGGGGACGAGTGATCAGCCCCAGCATTTT. This sequence encodes CASLGGTSDQPQHF.

This sequence joins TRBV4-2 and TRBJ1-3; tentatively, D is TRBD1 (5 bases). This CDR3 is 17 amino acids long. Germline V gene data show CDR1 as LGHNA and CDR2 as YNFKEQ. Deletions cut 0 bases from V and 1 base from J, with 13 bases between. Here the CDR3 reads CASSQDDLRGSGNTIYF. CDR3 DNA sequence: TGTGCCAGCAGCCAAGATGATCTGCGGGGGTCTGGAAACACCATATATTTT.

The rearrangement links TRBV4-1 to TRBJ1-2; no clear D. Germline V lookup: CDR1 MGHRA, CDR2 YSYEKL. The CDR3 sequence is 15 residues long. The V gene lost 0 bases and the J gene lost 7 bases, with 15 bases spanning the gap. In DNA form, the CDR3 reads TGCGCCAGCAGCCAAGACGCCCACCCGGGTGCTGGCTACACCTTC. It codes for CASSQDAHPGAGYTF.

V is TRBV7-3 and J is TRBJ2-5; 9 bases line up with TRBD1. CDR1 and CDR2 from the germline V gene are SGHTA and FQGTGA. Trimming cost V 5 bases and J 2 bases; bases outside gene matches: 3. The CDR3 totals 14 residues. For the CDR3, the DNA is TGTGCCAGCAGCCGTGGGACAGGGCAAGAGACCCAGTACTTC. It specifies CASSRGTGQETQYF.

V usage is TRBV5-1 and J usage is TRBJ2-3; 9 nucleotides align to TRBD2. In germline, CDR1 is SGHRS, CDR2 YFSETQ. The junction had 6 bases not matched to a gene; V was cut back by 1 base and J by 0 bases. CDR3 length: 17 residues. The CDR3 bases are TGCGCCAGCAGCTTGAGGCGGGGGGGCCCTAGCACAGATACGCAGTATTTT. Encoded protein: CASSLRRGGPSTDTQYF.

V is TRBV4-2 and J is TRBJ1-2; possible D gene TRBD1, 5 bases. Trimming removed 0 bases at V and 5 bases at J, with 16 bases between. There are 16 residues in the CDR3. CDR1 is LGHNA, CDR2 YNFKEQ, per germline. CDR3 protein: CASSQEEGTIHYGYTF. CDR3 coding DNA: TGTGCCAGCAGCCAAGAGGAGGGGACCATCCATTATGGCTACACCTTC.

V is TRBV9 and J is TRBJ2-2; 7 positions agree with TRBD2. The CDR3 runs to 15 residues. V shed 4 bases and J 7 bases; nucleotides not matched to a gene: 10. CDR1 SGDLS and CDR2 YYNGEE come from the germline V gene. CDR3 bases: TGTGCCAGCAGCTCTCACGGGGGGATTGGCGGGGAGCTGTTTTTT. It yields the protein CASSSHGGIGGELFF.

The V and J genes are TRBV12-5 and TRBJ2-5; D perhaps matches TRBD1 (6 bases). This CDR3 has 14 amino acids. Trimming left V 4 bases short and J 1 base short, with 10 bases between. CDR1 is LGHNT, CDR2 FRNRAP, per germline. The CDR3 protein is CASGSGQFQETQYF. The CDR3 nucleotides read TGTGCTAGTGGTTCCGGACAGTTCCAAGAGACCCAGTACTTC.

CDR3: CASSYSKRGNGNTEAFF. The DNA of the CDR3 is TGTGCCAGCAGTTACTCGAAACGGGGAAACGGGAACACTGAAGCTTTCTTT. This rearrangement joins TRBV6-2 or TRBV6-3 to TRBJ1-1; unclear D gene. The CDR3 sequence is 17 residues long. CDR1 and CDR2 from the germline V gene are MNHEY and SVGEGT. V lost 0 bases and J lost 1, with 15 bases in between.

The gene calls are TRBV4-3 and TRBJ2-2; D ambiguous. The length of the CDR3 is 14 residues. Germline-derived CDR1 and CDR2 are LGHNA and YSLEER. Trimming cost V 2 bases and J 3 bases, with 7 bases left between them. In DNA, the CDR3 is TGCGCCAGCAGCCAATTCCCCTACACCGGGGAGCTGTTTTTT. It codes for CASSQFPYTGELFF.

The chain has TRBV15 and TRBJ2-3, with 13 bases that match TRBD2. CDR3 length equals 20 residues. With V trimmed by 0 bases and J by 0 bases, 9 bases remained unmatched. Per the germline V gene, CDR1 is LNHNV and CDR2 is YYDKDF (reference sequence). The CDR3 region has the DNA TGTGCCACCAGCAGAGATAAGGCGGGACTAGCGGGAATTAGCACAGATACGCAGTATTTT. Residues: CATSRDKAGLAGISTDTQYF.

The chain has TRBV9 and TRBJ2-5, with D perhaps TRBD2 (6 bases). V was shortened by 0 bases and J by 5 bases, with 14 bases between the two germline ends. CDR1 and CDR2 (germline): SGDLS, YYNGEE. There are 15 residues in the CDR3. CDR3 sequence reads: CASSVAPGVGETQYF. The CDR3 DNA follows: TGTGCCAGCAGCGTAGCTCCGGGGGTGGGCGAGACCCAGTACTTC.